Listed here are 16 T cell receptor beta chains from one sample, sequenced in a study of blood T cell repertoires in COVID-19 (dated by TCRdb to between 2020 and 2021). Library preparation employed the immunoSEQ multiplex PCR assay. As stored in TCRdb, this immuneACCESS dataset retains in-frame rearrangements with V and J assigned. A fraction of the clones does not appear; measured against another copy, unresolved V genes explain less than half of the discrepancy, and the remainder lacks a known reason. The table for this sample lists approximately 200,000 clones; 85% of them were counted only once. Of the sample, over 0.95% falls within the top ten clones. Material: peripheral blood. These TCRs come from a man aged 35 to 55 with acute or convalescent COVID-19.

The chain is built from TRBV7-2 and TRBJ1-1; no definite D call. Between the trimmed V and J ends, which lost 1 base and 6 bases, there was a span of 15 bases. Germline CDR1 is SGHTA and CDR2 is FQGNSA. This CDR3 is 15 amino acids long. The CDR3 here is CASSLDVRGWAEAFF. CDR3 nucleotide sequence: TGTGCCAGCAGCTTAGATGTACGGGGATGGGCTGAAGCTTTCTTT. Looking up the rest from reference TRBV7-2 and TRBJ1-1 gives the full variable domain: GAGVSQSPSNKVTEKGKDVELRCDPISGHTALYWYRQSLGQGLEFLIYFQGNSAPDKSGLPSDRFSAERTGGSVSTLTIQRTQQEDSAVYLCASSLDVRGWAEAFFGQGTRLTVV.

V is TRBV12-5 and J is TRBJ2-7; unclear D gene. Germline V gene lookup returns CDR1 LGHNT and CDR2 FRNRAP. The CDR3 length is 18 residues. Trimming left V 0 bases short and J 0 bases short, with 18 bases between. The CDR3 here is CASGLVIFSELSSYEQYF. The CDR3 DNA follows: TGTGCTAGTGGTTTGGTAATTTTCTCGGAACTAAGCTCCTACGAGCAGTACTTC.

This chain connects TRBV19 to TRBJ2-7; 9 bases line up with TRBD1. Germline loops: CDR1 LNHDA, CDR2 SQIVND (reference sequence). V lost 5 bases to trimming and J lost 0 bases; unmatched junction nucleotides: 5. The CDR3 covers 15 residues. CDR3 in amino acids: CASSWAGQGSYEQYF. DNA for the CDR3: TGTGCCAGTAGTTGGGCGGGACAGGGCTCCTACGAGCAGTACTTC.

V and J are TRBV5-4 and TRBJ2-6, with D unresolved. Germline loops: CDR1 SGHNT, CDR2 YYREEE (reference sequence). There are 16 residues in the CDR3. V lost 1 base to trimming and J lost 0 bases, with 8 bases between them. The CDR3 DNA is TGTGCCAGCAGCTTGCCAGGCCCCTCTGGGGCCAACGTCCTGACTTTC. As protein: CASSLPGPSGANVLTF.

V usage is TRBV6-5 and J usage is TRBJ1-1, with 8 bases matching TRBD1. This CDR3 region has 15 residues. The germline CDR1 and CDR2 sequences are MNHEY and SVGAGI. Germline trimming cut 7 bases from V and 3 bases from J; bases unmatched to any gene: 10. CDR3 amino acids: CASTSGGVGYTEAFF. In nucleotides, the CDR3 is TGTGCCAGCACCTCAGGGGGCGTGGGGTACACTGAAGCTTTCTTT.

The genes are TRBV3-1 (or the pseudogene TRBV3-2) and TRBJ2-1, with 8 bases matching TRBD1. The CDR3 extends over 15 amino acids. The germline CDR1 and CDR2 sequences are LGHDT and YNNKEL (reference sequence). The V segment lost 4 bases and the J segment 1 base; nucleotides outside the gene matches: 3. The CDR3 DNA reads TGTGCCAGCAGCCCCGGGACAGGTTCCTACAATGAGCAGTTCTTC. It encodes CASSPGTGSYNEQFF.

The CDR3 nucleotides are TGTGCCAGCACCAGGACAGCCTACAATGAGCAGTTCTTC. It codes for CASTRTAYNEQFF. The rearrangement uses TRBV7-2 and TRBJ2-1, with TRBD1 as a possible D gene (6 bases). V was cut by 7 bases and J by 2 bases, with 9 bases left in between. From germline, CDR1 is SGHTA and CDR2 FQGNSA. The CDR3 length is 13 residues.

The chain is built from TRBV9 and TRBJ1-5; TRBD1 might be the D (5 bases). The CDR3 sequence is 14 residues long. The germline gives CDR1 SGDLS, CDR2 YYNGEE. V lost 3 bases and J lost 0, with 7 bases in between. The CDR3 sequence is CASSATGSNQPQHF. CDR3 DNA sequence: TGTGCCAGCAGCGCTACAGGTAGCAATCAGCCCCAGCATTTT.

The V gene is TRBV25-1, the J gene TRBJ1-2; a weak D match, TRBD1 (6 bases). Looked up from germline, CDR1 is MGHDK and CDR2 is SYGVNS. CDR3 length: 12 amino acids. Trimming took off 5 bases at V and 2 bases at J, with 6 bases between the two ends. CDR3: CASSRGNYGYTF. The CDR3, as DNA: TGTGCCAGCAGTAGGGGGAACTATGGCTACACCTTC.

This clone appeared a few times. The chain combines TRBV11-2 with TRBJ2-3; 10 bases are a match to TRBD2. Looked up from germline, CDR1 is SGHAT and CDR2 is FQNNGV. The CDR3 length is 16 residues. J was trimmed by 2 bases and V by 2 bases; bases with no gene match: 4. The CDR3 DNA is TGTGCCAGCAGCTTACTAGCGGGGGACCTCACAGATACGCAGTATTTT. Protein product: CASSLLAGDLTDTQYF.

This clone appeared a few times. The J gene is TRBJ2-7, the V gene TRBV18, with 7 bases lining up with TRBD1. Germline CDR1 reads KGHSH; CDR2 reads LQKENI. The J segment lost 2 bases and the V segment lost 5 bases, leaving 9 bases of the junction unmatched. The CDR3 extends over 15 amino acids. The CDR3 sequence: CASSADRTSTYEQYF. The CDR3 nucleotides read TGTGCCAGCTCAGCGGACAGGACATCGACCTACGAGCAGTACTTC.

The chain carries TRBV6-5 and TRBJ2-5; 8 bases map to TRBD1. The CDR3 contains 14 residues. Germline V gene data show CDR1 as MNHEY and CDR2 as SVGAGI. Losses at the gene ends were 6 bases for V and 7 bases for J; bases not matched to a gene: 10. The CDR3 sequence is CASRTGEVERTQYF. CDR3 DNA: TGTGCCAGCAGGACAGGGGAAGTAGAGAGGACCCAGTACTTC.

The V and J genes are TRBV29-1 and TRBJ1-2; D is possibly TRBD1 (6 bases). This CDR3 has 12 residues. The V gene's germline CDR1 is SQVTM and CDR2 ANQGSEA. Trimming shortened V by 6 bases and J by 0 bases, and 8 bases separated the two germline ends. The CDR3: CSVWTANYGYTF. CDR3 sequence (DNA): TGCAGCGTGTGGACAGCTAACTATGGCTACACCTTC.

This sequence joins TRBV27 and TRBJ2-7; 10 bases align to TRBD2. Germline loops: CDR1 MNHEY, CDR2 SMNVEV (reference sequence). Trimming took 4 bases from V and 7 from J; bases not matched to a gene: 10. The CDR3 is 15 residues long. CDR3 nucleotide sequence: TGTGCCAGCAGTTCGGTGGGAGCGGGGGGGCGAGAGCAGTACTTC. It codes for CASSSVGAGGREQYF.

The chain carries TRBV10-3 and TRBJ1-1; 9 positions agree with TRBD1. Germline V gives CDR1 ENHRY, CDR2 SYGVKD. The CDR3 runs to 13 residues. The V gene end was trimmed by 8 bases and the J gene end by 3 bases; junction bases not matched to a gene: 4. CDR3: CAIGTGMDTEAFF. Written as DNA, the CDR3 is TGTGCCATCGGGACAGGGATGGACACTGAAGCTTTCTTT.

The chain uses TRBV4-1 and TRBJ2-1; the match to TRBD2 covers 12 bases. The CDR3 is made up of 15 amino acids. Per the germline V gene, CDR1 is MGHRA and CDR2 is YSYEKL. V lost 1 base and J lost 9; bases outside the gene matches: 4. The CDR3 coding sequence is TGCGCCAGCAGCCAAGGACTAGCGGGGGTTCGTGAGCAGTTCTTC. This encodes CASSQGLAGVREQFF.